This record concerns one T cell receptor beta chain sequence. Sequencing was performed with immunoSEQ multiplex PCR; in TCRdb, only in-frame clones are kept and a portion is missing. The sample contains approximately 57,000 clones, about 86% of which appear only once. The germline gives CDR1 MGHRA, CDR2 YSYEKL. Trimming left V 1 base short and J 5 bases short, with 2 bases between. The CDR3 is 12 residues long. The sample comes from a study of T cell responses to AZD1222 COVID-19 vaccine. The TCR comes from an adult in good health. The sequencing here drew on peripheral blood, taken on day 0 of AZD1222 vaccination. V gene TRBV4-1 combines with J gene TRBJ2-2; D remains unclear. CDR3 amino acids: CASSQGTGELFF. CDR3 nucleotide sequence: TGCGCCAGCAGCCAAGGAACCGGGGAGCTGTTTTTT.